The T cell receptor (beta chain) described here comes from a study of blood T cells in healthy people across ages. General study points: Strongly correlated with naive T cell percentage was TCR beta diversity. Unsorted PBMC input precluded a conclusive naive versus antigen-experienced comparison. The study regarded diversity estimates from one million T cells as underestimates.

Germline CDR1 and CDR2: ENHRY and SYGVKD. The CDR3 consists of 14 residues. V lost 6 bases and J 3 bases, leaving 9 bases between the germline ends. Isolation recovered at least 6 million PBMCs from every sample. This clonotype was observed a single time. Its antigen remains unknown. PCR was performed a second time for about 7 to 11 cycles using a sample-barcoded 5' primer and a J-beta primer mix. TCRdb ran MiXCR on the 5' RACE reads and lists one entry per CDR3 protein. The profile covers approximately 1.5 million distinct CDR3 sequences, with less than 45% appearing a single time and 4% taken by the ten largest.

This chain links TRBV10-3 with TRBJ1-6, with D perhaps TRBD1 (5 bases). The clonotype was recovered from a young woman in good health. Source material: blood. This CDR3 reads CAISGQSYNSPLHF. The CDR3, as DNA: TGTGCCATCAGCGGACAAAGCTATAATTCACCCCTCCACTTT.